This T cell receptor beta chain was identified during a study of cytomegalovirus exposure and HLA in healthy donors. The PCR ran on 60 Vbeta and 13 Jbeta primers. Sequenced by immunoSEQ multiplex PCR; TCRdb stores in-frame clones only, minus some. In the table there are about 150,000 clones, 80% of which are singletons. V dropped 4 bases and J dropped 6; count of bases not matched to a gene: 4. There are 14 residues in the CDR3. Germline-derived CDR1 and CDR2 are SNHLY and FYNNEI. The study sampled nominally healthy donors, though unrecorded immune exposures were likely. The genes are TRBV2 and TRBJ1-5; 9 bases line up with TRBD1. Material for sequencing was PBMCs. The sequence was obtained from a woman aged 40 to 50 in good health and CMV-seropositive. CDR3 DNA sequence: TGTGCCAGCAGTGTAGGGACAGGGCGTCAGCCCCAGCATTTT. Translated: CASSVGTGRQPQHF.